The 27 T cell receptor beta chains below were found in one sample sequenced in a study of blood T cells in healthy people across ages. Alongside a J-beta primer mix, a sample-barcoded 5' primer served in a second PCR lasting roughly 6 to 12 cycles. Using its own MiXCR run on the 5' RACE reads, TCRdb lists one record per CDR3 protein. Found here are roughly 680,000 distinct CDR3 sequences, 40% to 65% of them singletons; the top ten hold 13%. The sample consisted of blood. Receptor source: a woman at least 80 years old in good health.

This clonotype occurred a few times. This chain links TRBV7-9 with TRBJ2-3; D is unclear. The CDR3 totals 14 residues. V was trimmed by 0 bases and J by 2 bases, leaving 6 bases between them. The germline V gene encodes CDR1 SEHNR and CDR2 FQNEAQ (reference sequence). The CDR3 DNA reads as TGTGCCAGCAGCTTAGCGCGGACCACAGATACGCAGTATTTT. It specifies CASSLARTTDTQYF.

This chain joins TRBV7-9 and TRBJ1-4, with 7 bases identical to TRBD1. The V and J ends lost 4 bases and 7 bases, in that order; junction bases with no gene match: 6. The germline V gene has CDR1 SEHNR and CDR2 FQNEAQ (reference sequence). The CDR3 length is 14 residues. CDR3: CASSSSGQPEKLFF. The CDR3 coding sequence is TGTGCCAGCAGCTCCTCGGGACAGCCTGAAAAACTGTTTTTT.

V usage is TRBV4-3 and J usage is TRBJ2-3; D might be TRBD1 or TRBD2, each matching 5 bases. The germline V and J ends were trimmed by 1 base and 2 bases, with 16 bases remaining between them. This CDR3 spans 17 amino acids. Germline V gives CDR1 LGHNA, CDR2 YSLEER. The CDR3 bases are TGCGCCAGCAGCCAAGCATGGTCCGGGGCTCCCACAGATACGCAGTATTTT. It is translated as CASSQAWSGAPTDTQYF.

CDR3 sequence reads: CASSSPLKGSHSSYNEQFF. In DNA, the CDR3 is TGTGCCAGCAGCTCGCCCCTCAAAGGGTCCCATAGCTCCTACAATGAGCAGTTCTTC. The chain combines TRBV5-4 with TRBJ2-1; no definite D call. V lost 3 bases, J lost 0 bases, and 22 bases lay in between. Germline V CDR1 and CDR2: SGHNT, YYREEE (reference sequence). The CDR3 loop spans 19 amino acids.

Many counts were recorded for this clonotype. The rearrangement joins TRBV3-1 to TRBJ2-7, with D perhaps TRBD1 or TRBD2 (5 bases each). Germline CDR1 is LGHDT and CDR2 is YNNKEL (reference sequence). The V gene lost 3 bases and the J gene lost 3 bases, with 12 bases spanning the gap. CDR3 size: 14 residues. Written as DNA, the CDR3 is TGTGCCAGCAGCCAGGGACCGCTGAGCTACGAGCAGTACTTC. Translating it yields CASSQGPLSYEQYF.

Regarding this clonotype: A much larger clone differs from this one at a single base, so this may be a read error. V and J are TRBV7-9 and TRBJ2-1; possible D gene TRBD2, 7 bases. Germline V CDR1 and CDR2: SEHNR, FQNEAQ (reference sequence). The CDR3 runs 14 residues. The V end lost 5 bases, the J end lost 9 bases, and 17 bases lay between the germline ends. CDR3 DNA sequence: TGTGCCAGCAGCACTAGCGACAGGCTGCCTGAGCAGTTCTTC. Residues: CASSTSDRLPEQFF.

This chain links TRBV20-1 with TRBJ2-1; 9 nucleotides line up with TRBD2. This CDR3 region has 16 residues. Per germline, CDR1 DFQATT and CDR2 SNEGSKA (reference sequence). V was clipped by 4 bases and J by 3 bases; unmatched bases: 10. The CDR3 DNA reads TGCAGTGCTACCCCTCTCCGGACTAGCGACTACAATGAGCAGTTCTTC. Encoded protein: CSATPLRTSDYNEQFF.

This clonotype turned up a few times. The gene calls are TRBV12-3 or TRBV12-4 and TRBJ2-7; possibly TRBD2 for D (5 bases). The CDR3 length is 14 residues. V lost 4 bases and J lost 7, with 17 bases in between. The CDR3 loop is CASSSRGQGNEQYF. As DNA, the CDR3 is TGTGCCAGCAGTTCGAGAGGGCAAGGCAATGAGCAGTACTTC.

The chain combines TRBV28 with TRBJ2-1, with 12 bases matching TRBD2. Germline-derived CDR1 and CDR2 are MDHEN and SYDVKM. V lost 5 bases and J lost 8; bases outside the gene matches: 7. This CDR3 has 15 residues. The CDR3 loop reads CASSQLAGGGYEQFF. The CDR3, as DNA: TGTGCCAGCAGTCAACTAGCGGGAGGAGGCTATGAGCAGTTCTTC.

At least ten counts were recorded for this clonotype. The rearrangement joins TRBV3-1 to TRBJ1-2; tentatively, D is TRBD1 (5 bases). V was trimmed by 1 base and J by 10 bases, leaving 16 bases between them. Germline CDR1 is LGHDT and CDR2 is YNNKEL (reference sequence). The CDR3 is 14 residues long. The CDR3 region is CASSQVRGSPTYTF. The CDR3 region has the DNA TGTGCCAGCAGCCAAGTCCGGGGGAGCCCGACCTACACCTTC. Together with reference TRBV3-1 and TRBJ1-2, the CDR3 gives the full variable domain: DTAVSQTPKYLVTQMGNDKSIKCEQNLGHDTMYWYKQDSKKFLKIMFSYNNKELIINETVPNRFSPKSPDKAHLNLHINSLELGDSAVYFCASSQVRGSPTYTFGSGTRLTVV.

In the case of this clonotype: A read error may explain this, as a much larger clone is one base away. The chain uses TRBV28 and TRBJ2-4, with no clear D. Gene TRBJ2-7 matches the end of the DNA better, so the J call may be wrong. Germline V gives CDR1 MDHEN, CDR2 SYDVKM. The CDR3 contains 15 residues. The chain's CDR3 is CASSSGPSNPYEQYF. As DNA, the CDR3 is TGTGCCAGCAGTTCCGGTCCCTCAAATCCCTACGAGCAGTACTTC.

Ten or more counts support this clonotype. The J gene is TRBJ1-5, the V gene TRBV20-1, with D maybe TRBD1 (5 bases). Between the trimmed V and J ends, which lost 5 bases and 4 bases, there was a span of 18 bases. The CDR3 consists of 15 residues. CDR1 is DFQATT, CDR2 SNEGSKA, per germline (reference sequence). CDR3 coding DNA: TGCAGTGCTGGAACCCCCGGGGCGGCAAATCAGCCCCAGCATTTT. Its protein product is CSAGTPGAANQPQHF.

The rearrangement joins TRBV29-1 to TRBJ1-2, with D uncertain. The V gene's germline CDR1 is SQVTM and CDR2 ANQGSEA. This CDR3 comprises 12 residues. Trimming left V 2 bases short and J 0 bases short, with 4 bases between. CDR3 bases: TGCAGCGTTGAACAGTCTAACTATGGCTACACCTTC. Its translation is CSVEQSNYGYTF.

This chain connects TRBV6-1 to TRBJ2-4; 7 nucleotides line up with TRBD2. J lost 7 bases, V lost 3 bases, and 9 bases had no gene match. Germline CDR1 MNHNS, CDR2 SASEGT. The CDR3 totals 15 residues. CDR3 DNA sequence: TGTGCCAGCAGTGAGCTAGCGGAGGGGTGGAACATTCAGTACTTC. This gives the protein CASSELAEGWNIQYF.

V and J are TRBV6-6 and TRBJ1-1; TRBD1 aligns across 9 bases. The CDR3 has 14 amino acids. CDR1 and CDR2 from the germline V gene are MNHNY and SVGAGI (reference sequence). V lost 5 bases, J lost 6 bases, and 7 bases stayed unmatched. CDR3 DNA sequence: TGTGCCAGCAGTCATAGGACAGGGGCCGCTGAAGCTTTCTTT. Amino acids: CASSHRTGAAEAFF.

The V gene is TRBV28, the J gene TRBJ2-1; TRBD2 matches at 8 bases. TRBJ2-7 explains the end of the DNA better; the J call may be wrong. The CDR3 covers 17 residues. From germline, CDR1 is MDHEN and CDR2 SYDVKM. This CDR3 is CASTSAGEPSSYNEQYF. The CDR3 nucleotides are TGTGCCAGCACCTCAGCGGGAGAGCCAAGCTCCTACAATGAGCAGTACTTC.

This clonotype was counted ten times or more. The junction departs from the called germline gene at one end, perhaps through a read error. The genes are TRBV10-3 and TRBJ2-5; 7 bases line up with TRBD1. There are 16 residues in the CDR3. Germline V gene data show CDR1 as ENHRY and CDR2 as SYGVKD. The CDR3 DNA sequence: TGTGCCATCAGTGAGACCAGACAGGGCAGTCAAGTGACCCAGTACTTC. Amino acids: CAISETRQGSQVTQYF.

At least ten counts were recorded for this clonotype. The chain joins TRBV6-5 to TRBJ2-7; TRBD1 aligns across 10 bases. Trimming took 4 bases from V and 7 from J; bases not matched to a gene: 10. The CDR3 is made up of 15 amino acids. The germline V gene encodes CDR1 MNHEY and CDR2 SVGAGI. This chain's CDR3 is CASSSAGTGEWEQYF. The DNA for the CDR3 is TGTGCCAGCAGTTCCGCCGGGACAGGGGAATGGGAGCAGTACTTC.

This clonotype was detected many times. V usage is TRBV28 and J usage is TRBJ2-1; the match to TRBD1 covers 7 bases. The CDR3 contains 16 residues. The germline V gene encodes CDR1 MDHEN and CDR2 SYDVKM. V dropped 2 bases and J dropped 6; count of bases not matched to a gene: 10. CDR3 nucleotide sequence: TGTGCCAGCAGTTTAACCCCGACAGGGTCCCGCAATGAGCAGTTCTTC. Translated: CASSLTPTGSRNEQFF.

The table lists this clonotype with many counts. The chain couples TRBV7-3 to TRBJ2-3; no clear D gene. The CDR3 spans 12 residues. Trimming pared 3 bases from V and 3 bases from J, leaving 4 bases between. Per the germline V gene, CDR1 is SGHTA and CDR2 is FQGTGA. Written as DNA, the CDR3 is TGTGCCAGCAGCTTCTTAACAGATACGCAGTATTTT. This gives the protein CASSFLTDTQYF.

This clonotype was picked up many times. The chain recombines TRBV29-1 with TRBJ2-1; 10 bases match TRBD2. With 7 bases clipped from V and 0 bases from J, the junction kept 9 bases outside the gene matches. The CDR3 consists of 16 residues. Germline loops: CDR1 SQVTM, CDR2 ANQGSEA. CDR3 bases: TGCAGCGGCAGCCCTAGCGGGAGCCGCTCCTACAATGAGCAGTTCTTC. This encodes CSGSPSGSRSYNEQFF.

This clonotype was seen just once. The chain is built from TRBV24-1 and TRBJ2-1; D is unresolved. The germline CDR1 and CDR2 sequences are KGHDR and SFDVKD. The V gene lost 5 bases and the J gene lost 2 bases, with 15 bases spanning the gap. The CDR3 loop spans 16 amino acids. Here the CDR3 DNA reads TGTGCCACCAGTGCTTACGGCCGAAGCGCCTACAATGAGCAGTTCTTC. It yields the protein CATSAYGRSAYNEQFF.

This clonotype was picked up a small number of times. V is TRBV18 and J is TRBJ2-3; 11 nucleotides agree with TRBD2. Trimming took 4 bases from V and 5 from J; bases not matched to a gene: 5. CDR1 and CDR2 from the germline V gene are KGHSH and LQKENI. This CDR3 is built from 15 residues. The CDR3 loop reads CASSQSLAGGDTQYF. DNA for the CDR3: TGTGCCAGCTCACAATCCCTAGCGGGAGGAGATACGCAGTATTTT.

Ten or more counts support this clonotype. The chain uses TRBV2 and TRBJ2-1, with no clear D. Looked up from germline, CDR1 is SNHLY and CDR2 is FYNNEI. There are 13 residues in the CDR3. Deletions cut 6 bases from V and 8 bases from J, with 14 bases between. The CDR3 reads CASSDEEQDEQFF. In DNA, the CDR3 is TGTGCCAGCAGCGATGAGGAGCAGGATGAGCAGTTCTTC.

The rearrangement uses TRBV6-5 and TRBJ1-5; 7 nucleotides agree with TRBD1. The CDR3 extends over 16 amino acids. Per the germline V gene, CDR1 is MNHEY and CDR2 is SVGAGI. Trimming removed 6 bases from V and 0 bases from J; junction bases left unmatched: 8. The CDR3 sequence: CASRRTGAYSNQPQHF. The CDR3 nucleotides read TGTGCCAGCAGGCGGACAGGAGCTTATAGCAATCAGCCCCAGCATTTT.

This clonotype has a handful of counts. The rearrangement joins TRBV12-3 or TRBV12-4 to TRBJ1-5, with D tentatively TRBD1 (6 bases). This CDR3 is 15 amino acids long. The V and J ends lost 3 bases and 1 base respectively, with 10 bases between them. The CDR3 DNA reads as TGTGCCAGCAGTTTTGGGGGGCAGAGCAATCAGCCCCAGCATTTT. It translates to CASSFGGQSNQPQHF.

Worth noting for this clonotype: A much larger clone lies one base from this, so it may be a read error. J is TRBJ2-7 and V is TRBV5-1; 8 positions agree with TRBD1. Germline lookup yields CDR1 SGHRS and CDR2 YFSETQ. The CDR3 is 15 amino acids. The CDR3 bases are TGCGCCGGCAGCTTGGACGGGACAGGCTCCTACGAGCAGTACTTC. It yields the protein CAGSLDGTGSYEQYF.